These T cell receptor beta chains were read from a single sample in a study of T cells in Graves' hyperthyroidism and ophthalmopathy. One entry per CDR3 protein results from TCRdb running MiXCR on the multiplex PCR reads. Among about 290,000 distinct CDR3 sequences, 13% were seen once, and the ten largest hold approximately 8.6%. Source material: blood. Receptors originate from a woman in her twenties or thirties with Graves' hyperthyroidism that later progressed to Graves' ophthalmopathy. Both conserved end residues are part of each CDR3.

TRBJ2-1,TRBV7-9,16,CASSPGAGGSYNEQFF
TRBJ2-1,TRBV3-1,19,CASSHSPGLAGVFDNEQFF
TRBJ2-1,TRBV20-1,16,CSARAGLAGGSDEQFF
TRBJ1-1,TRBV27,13,CASSFRGNTEAFF
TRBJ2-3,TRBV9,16,CASSVATGRAGDTQYF
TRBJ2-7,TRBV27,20,CASSLSPDGTSGSLLHEQYF
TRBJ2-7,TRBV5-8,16,CASSLGAGTGGYEQYF
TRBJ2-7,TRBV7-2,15,CASNLLGGLTYEQYF
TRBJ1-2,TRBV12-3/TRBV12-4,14,CASSTTGTGLGYTF
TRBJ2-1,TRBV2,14,CASTGTSSYNEQFF
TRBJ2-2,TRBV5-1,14,CASSWRENTGELFF
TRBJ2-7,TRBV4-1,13,CASSPGDSPEQYF
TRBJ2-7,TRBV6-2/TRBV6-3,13,CASSWPGPYEQYF
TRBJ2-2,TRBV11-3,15,CASSTDYPNTGELFF
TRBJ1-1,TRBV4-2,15,CASSAYLGGNTEAFF